The 14 T cell receptor beta chains presented below share a single source sample, sequenced in a study of shared clonotypes between healthy human individuals. Only in-frame clones appear in the TCRdb table, and some are missing; sequencing was by immunoSEQ multiplex PCR. The sample contains about 1 million clones, approximately 76% of which appear only once. The specimen sequenced was memory CD4+ T cells sorted from blood. Subset given: CD45RA-negative fraction. Every receptor here comes from a young man in good health.

This clone has a single count. The V call is TRBV28, the J call TRBJ1-2; possible D gene TRBD1, 6 bases. The CDR3 loop spans 12 amino acids. V was shortened by 6 bases and J by 4 bases, with 9 bases between the two germline ends. Germline loops: CDR1 MDHEN, CDR2 SYDVKM. CDR3: CASSLGAYGYTF. DNA of the CDR3: TGTGCCAGCAGCCTGGGGGCCTATGGCTACACCTTC.

The chain employs TRBV10-2 and TRBJ1-6; 9 nucleotides match TRBD1. The CDR3 runs to 15 residues. Trimming took 6 bases from V and 5 from J; bases not matched to a gene: 5. CDR1 is WSHSY, CDR2 SAAADI, per germline. CDR3 DNA: TGCGCCAGCAGGGAGACAGGGGGTAATAATTCACCCCTCCACTTT. Translating gives CASRETGGNNSPLHF.

The gene calls are TRBV5-6 and TRBJ1-1; D is ambiguous. The germline V and J ends were trimmed by 3 bases and 1 base, with 10 bases remaining between them. The CDR3 totals 14 residues. The germline CDR1 and CDR2 sequences are SGHDT and YYEEEE. CDR3 nucleotide sequence: TGTGCCAGCAGCTCCTTTAGGTCGAACACTGAAGCTTTCTTT. Translation gives CASSSFRSNTEAFF.

J is TRBJ2-2 and V is TRBV4-1; no clear D gene. Germline V gives CDR1 MGHRA, CDR2 YSYEKL. This CDR3 contains 17 residues. Trimming removed 0 bases from V and 2 bases from J, with 13 bases in between. The CDR3 DNA reads as TGCGCCAGCAGCCAAGATCCGATCAGTAAAAACACCGGGGAGCTGTTTTTT. Translation: CASSQDPISKNTGELFF.

The rearrangement joins TRBV6-6 to TRBJ1-2; D might be TRBD1 (5 bases). V was pared by 6 bases and J by 4 bases, with 15 bases between. CDR3 length: 14 amino acids. Germline CDR1 and CDR2: MNHNY and SVGAGI (reference sequence). Here the CDR3 DNA reads TGTGCCAGCAGGTCCCAGGGTTGGAGCTATGGCTACACCTTC. Its translation: CASRSQGWSYGYTF.

The rearrangement uses TRBV6-1 and TRBJ1-2, with D tentatively TRBD1 (5 bases). CDR1 MNHNS and CDR2 SASEGT come from the germline V gene. With 2 bases removed from V and 3 bases from J, the gap between germline ends came to 10 bases. The CDR3 sequence is 14 residues long. The CDR3 here is CASSEPGPYYGYTF. The CDR3, as DNA: TGTGCCAGCAGTGAACCGGGACCGTACTATGGCTACACCTTC.

The V call is TRBV19, the J call TRBJ2-4, with 9 nucleotides matching TRBD1. Germline CDR1 is LNHDA and CDR2 is SQIVND (reference sequence). V was pared by 1 base and J by 7 bases, with 8 bases of the junction left unmatched. CDR3 length equals 16 residues. The DNA of the CDR3 is TGTGCCAGTAGTATAGGGGGGACAGGGAGGACGAACATTCAGTACTTC. This translates into CASSIGGTGRTNIQYF.

The chain recombines TRBV25-1 with TRBJ1-1, with 8 bases aligning to TRBD1. Trimming took 0 bases from V and 4 from J; bases not matched to a gene: 4. Per the germline V gene, CDR1 is MGHDK and CDR2 is SYGVNS. The CDR3 sequence is 15 residues long. The chain's CDR3 is CASSEYGTGTTEAFF. CDR3 DNA: TGTGCCAGCAGTGAATATGGGACAGGTACCACTGAAGCTTTCTTT.

The sample holds one count of this clone. The V gene is TRBV11-2, the J gene TRBJ1-2, with D maybe TRBD1 (6 bases). CDR3 size: 15 residues. Germline CDR1 is SGHAT and CDR2 is FQNNGV. The germline V and J ends were trimmed by 0 bases and 3 bases, with 11 bases remaining between them. CDR3 amino acids: CASSLDSTGYYGYTF. In DNA form, the CDR3 reads TGTGCCAGCAGCTTAGATTCCACAGGGTACTATGGCTACACCTTC.

The sample holds a few counts of this clone. The rearrangement joins TRBV6-1 to TRBJ1-6; the D gene is possibly TRBD1 (5 bases). The CDR3 has 14 residues. The V gene's germline CDR1 is MNHNS and CDR2 SASEGT. Trimming took off 4 bases at V and 9 bases at J, with 13 bases between the two ends. Written as DNA, the CDR3 is TGTGCCAGCAGTGCTGGGGGTGTGGTTTCACCCCTCCACTTT. It yields the protein CASSAGGVVSPLHF.

The chain recombines TRBV10-1 with TRBJ2-7; D is perhaps TRBD2 (7 bases). Germline CDR1 reads WNHNN; CDR2 reads SYGVQD (reference sequence). Trimming took off 0 bases at V and 7 bases at J, with 22 bases between the two ends. The CDR3 totals 17 residues. CDR3 region: CASSESVGLGGGAEQYF. DNA for the CDR3: TGCGCCAGCAGTGAGTCGGTCGGCCTGGGGGGGGGCGCGGAGCAGTACTTC.

The chain carries TRBV7-2 and TRBJ2-7, with a weak D call TRBD2 (6 bases). The V gene's germline CDR1 is SGHTA and CDR2 FQGNSA. Trimming removed 2 bases from V and 6 bases from J, with 11 bases in between. The CDR3 loop spans 13 amino acids. CDR3 loop: CASSLSGTLEQYF. CDR3 DNA: TGTGCCAGCAGCTTAAGTGGGACTCTCGAGCAGTACTTC. Full variable domain (remainder filled in from reference TRBV7-2 and TRBJ2-7): GAGVSQSPSNKVTEKGKDVELRCDPISGHTALYWYRQSLGQGLEFLIYFQGNSAPDKSGLPSDRFSAERTGGSVSTLTIQRTQQEDSAVYLCASSLSGTLEQYFGPGTRLTVT.

This chain uses TRBV21-1 with TRBJ1-5; the table assigns TRBD1, which was not confirmed against the DNA. TRBV21-1 is a recognized pseudogene. The CDR3 is 14 amino acids. CDR3 residues: CASSMVGPNQPQHF. CDR3 bases: TGTGCCAGCAGCATGGTGGGCCCAAATCAGCCCCAGCATTTT.

This clone was seen ten or more times. The V gene is TRBV4-2, the J gene TRBJ1-2; the match to TRBD1 covers 9 bases. Germline trimming cut 0 bases from V and 5 bases from J; bases unmatched to any gene: 4. This CDR3 region has 15 residues. In germline, CDR1 is LGHNA, CDR2 YNFKEQ. DNA of the CDR3: TGTGCCAGCAGCCAAGAAACAGGGGGCGGGTATGGCTACACCTTC. Its translation: CASSQETGGGYGYTF.